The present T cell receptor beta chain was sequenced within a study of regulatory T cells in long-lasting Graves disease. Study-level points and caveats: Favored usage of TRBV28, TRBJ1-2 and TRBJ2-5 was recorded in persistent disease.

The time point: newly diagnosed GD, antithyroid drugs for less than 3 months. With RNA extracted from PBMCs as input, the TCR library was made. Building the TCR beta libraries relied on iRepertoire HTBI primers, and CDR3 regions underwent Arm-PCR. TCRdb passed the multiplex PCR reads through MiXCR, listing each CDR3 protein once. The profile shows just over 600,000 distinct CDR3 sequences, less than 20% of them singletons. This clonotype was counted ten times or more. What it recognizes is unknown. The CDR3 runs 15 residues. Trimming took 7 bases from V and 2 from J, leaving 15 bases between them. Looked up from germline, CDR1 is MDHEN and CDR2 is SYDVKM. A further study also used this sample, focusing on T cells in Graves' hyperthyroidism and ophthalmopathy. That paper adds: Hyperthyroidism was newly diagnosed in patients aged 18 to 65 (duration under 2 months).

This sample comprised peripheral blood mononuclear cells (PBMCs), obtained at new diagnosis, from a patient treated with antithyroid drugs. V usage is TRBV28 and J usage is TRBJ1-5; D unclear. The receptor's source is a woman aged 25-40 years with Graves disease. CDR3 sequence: CASILSPSGNQPQHF. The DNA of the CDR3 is TGTGCCAGCATATTATCACCAAGTGGCAATCAGCCCCAGCATTTT.